This paragraph reports one T cell receptor beta chain. The antigen remains undetermined. The data derive from a study of post-analysis software for immune sequencing data. Study-level results: Roughly five TRBV segments were significantly more frequent in patients than in controls. TRBV5-6, TRBV5-1 and TRBV20-1 were among these segments.

Tagging with unique molecular identifiers was a feature of the TCR beta cDNA libraries. TCRdb reprocessed the PCR reads with MiXCR, giving one entry per CDR3 protein. The profile shows 750,000 to 950,000 distinct CDR3 sequences, roughly 50% of them singletons. V lost 1 base, J lost 4 bases, and 6 bases lay in between. The CDR3 covers 14 residues. CDR1 and CDR2 (germline): SGHRS, YFSETQ. J is TRBJ2-6 and V is TRBV5-1, with no clear D. Sequenced material: blood. The sequence derives from a girl under 18 with multiple sclerosis. CDR3 nucleotides: TGCGCCAGCAGCTTGAGCCTGGGGGCCAACGTCCTGACTTTC. Translation: CASSLSLGANVLTF.